This T cell receptor (beta chain) was profiled in a study of graft-versus-host responses after intestinal transplantation. The overall study: For around 3 years after anti-thymocyte globulin induction, all recipients took tacrolimus and steroids. Study findings and constraints: Early post-transplant HvG declines were associated with peak circulating GvH clone levels. Some GvH clones appeared in ileal mucosa or blood before recipient bone marrow.

Of note for this clone: Its antigen remains unidentified.

CDR1 is LGHNA and CDR2 is YNFKEQ in the germline V gene. The V end was cut by 5 bases, the J end by 5 bases, with 9 bases between. There are 12 residues in the CDR3. Sequencing was performed with immunoSEQ multiplex PCR; in TCRdb, only in-frame clones are kept and a portion is missing. The sample yields 75,000 to 100,000 clones, 91% seen once. The V and J genes are TRBV4-2 and TRBJ2-5; tentative D call: TRBD2 (6 bases). The sample consisted of unstimulated CD4+ T cells sorted from spleen or lymph node cells, taken before transplant. The sequence derives from a human donor who was the organ donor for an intestinal transplant. CDR3 in DNA: TGTGCCAGCAGCGGGGGAGGCGAGACCCAGTACTTC. This codes for CASSGGGETQYF.